This T cell receptor beta chain comes out of a study of T-cell memory formation after mild COVID-19. Study details: TCR clusters were mostly confined to one donor each.

Germline V gene sequence: CDR1 MNHEY, CDR2 SMNVEV (reference sequence). V was trimmed by 3 bases and J by 7 bases, leaving 12 bases between them. This CDR3 is built from 14 residues. Via MiXCR, TCRdb re-called the 5' RACE reads, giving one row per CDR3 protein. The sample records approximately 88,000 distinct CDR3 sequences, around 27% being singletons. Sequences were obtained from PBMCs or a T cell subset sorted from them (not recorded which). V gene TRBV27 combines with J gene TRBJ2-2, with a possible D match to TRBD2 (5 bases). This TCR came from a man aged 18 to 29 who had mild COVID-19 (a few samples of this study predate the infection). Cell type and time point are not known. The CDR3: CASSFRRTLGELFF. For the CDR3, the DNA is TGTGCCAGCAGTTTTCGCCGGACTCTCGGGGAGCTGTTTTTT.